This T cell receptor (beta chain) was captured by sequencing in a study of tumor and adjacent non-tumor tissue in lung cancer (dated by TCRdb to 2016 to 2018). The study in broad terms: Patients with adenocarcinoma (approximately 13), squamous cell carcinoma (2) and small cell lung cancer (1) were included in the cohort. Sequencing generated a total of 95 million to 150 million productive TCRbeta reads, averaging about 4.2 million reads per sample. The roughly 15 patients were aged about 30 to 76 years, included around ten men and 5 women, and had TNM stage I to III disease. Bulk TCRbeta repertoires were compared between lung tumor tissue and matched distant non-tumor lung tissue obtained from over 13 lung cancer patients. TCRbeta CDR3 sequencing was performed on a few dozen paired specimens, with one tumor sample and one normal lung sample collected per patient.

The study at large found these results: Because peripheral blood was not sequenced, blood TCRbeta repertoires in the lung cancer patients of the study were not examined. Tumor tissue showed significantly higher TCR diversity (inverse Simpson) than normal lung tissue, at around 450 vs 150 (P = 0.0075, Mann-Whitney U test). Only 15 or so patients were included in the cohort, and the need for larger samples and more detailed clinical data was noted by the authors. Significantly higher TCR diversity was found in younger patients, and higher tumor TCR diversity was associated with shorter overall and disease-free survival. In normal lung, the top 100 clones accounted for a significantly larger cumulative share of the repertoire than in tumor tissue. The methods do not name the sequencing platform or mention unique molecular identifiers.

This clonotype appeared many times. Its binding antigen is unknown. Nothing much larger sits one base from this clone, and base qualities are not available. Bulk unsorted tissue served as the source for RNA extraction, and RNA quality was assessed using a NanoDrop ND-1000 and an Agilent 2100. The donors were newly diagnosed lung cancer patients admitted for thoracic surgery in China from August to November 2014 who had not received prior chemotherapy. Patients who had received previous radiotherapy or chemotherapy, or who had another concurrent cancer, were excluded from the study. Pieces of surgical tissue measuring about 1-2.3 cm3 were kept in RNAlater solution and held at -80 degrees C until needed. Receptor libraries were prepared by multiplex PCR. The instrument was an Illumina HiSeq 2500. TCRbeta libraries were constructed through three rounds of nested PCR with primers (Table S4) according to protocols adapted from ARM-PCR. Before sequencing, PCR products in the 200-500 bp range were cut out of the gel and cleaned up using the QIAquick gel extraction kit. Processing in the source paper ran as follows. Reads were cleaned with Trimmomatic, merged with FLASH into complete CDR3 sequences, and assigned to V(D)J germline segments with MiTCR. Clonal diversity was computed as the inverse Simpson's index with VDJtools. In-frame sequences without a premature stop codon were defined as productive reads. Through fastp at Q25 and MiXCR, TCRdb rebuilt clones from the public reads, retaining in-frame beta chains. A single entry per CDR3 protein holds the most common genes and DNA from its merged rows. For this entry, the V and J calls and clone size follow TCRdb and not the study's own pipeline. Here the sample has 60,000 to 90,000 distinct CDR3 sequences; roughly 73% occur a single time. Of the sample, approximately 12% falls within the top ten clones.

The germline V gene gives CDR1 as SGHDT and CDR2 as YYEEEE. The CDR3 spans 12 residues, from the cysteine through the phenylalanine. Only CDR3 DNA remains: 36 bases, in frame from the first base. At the junction V is shortened by 4 bases and J by 2 bases, with 5 bases in between. Sequences were obtained from lung tumor tissue. This clonotype originated in a woman between 50 and 59 years old with non-small cell lung cancer. The rearranged chain carries TRBV5-6 and TRBJ2-3; too little of a D gene remains to name it. CDR3 reads: CASSPNTDTQYF. The sequence in DNA is TGTGCCAGCAGCCCCAACACAGATACGCAGTATTTT.